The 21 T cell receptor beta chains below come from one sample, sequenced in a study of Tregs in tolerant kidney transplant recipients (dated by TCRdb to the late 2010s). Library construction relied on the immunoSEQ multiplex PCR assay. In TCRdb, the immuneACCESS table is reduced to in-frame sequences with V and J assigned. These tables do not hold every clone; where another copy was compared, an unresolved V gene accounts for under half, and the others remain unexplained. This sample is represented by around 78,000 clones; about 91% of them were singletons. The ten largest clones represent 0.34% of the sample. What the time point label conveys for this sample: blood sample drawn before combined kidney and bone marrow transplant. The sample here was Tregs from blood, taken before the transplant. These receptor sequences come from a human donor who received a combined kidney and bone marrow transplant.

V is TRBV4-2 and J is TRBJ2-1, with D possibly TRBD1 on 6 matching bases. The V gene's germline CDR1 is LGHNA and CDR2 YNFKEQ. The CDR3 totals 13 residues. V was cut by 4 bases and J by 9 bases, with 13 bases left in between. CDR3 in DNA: TGTGCCAGCAGCCTAGAAAGGGGGATTGAGCAGTTCTTC. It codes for CASSLERGIEQFF.

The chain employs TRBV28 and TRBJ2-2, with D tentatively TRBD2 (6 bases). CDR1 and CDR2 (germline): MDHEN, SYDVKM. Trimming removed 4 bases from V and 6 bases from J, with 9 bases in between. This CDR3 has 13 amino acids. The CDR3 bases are TGTGCCAGCAGTTACGGGGGAGCCGGGGAGCTGTTTTTT. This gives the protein CASSYGGAGELFF.

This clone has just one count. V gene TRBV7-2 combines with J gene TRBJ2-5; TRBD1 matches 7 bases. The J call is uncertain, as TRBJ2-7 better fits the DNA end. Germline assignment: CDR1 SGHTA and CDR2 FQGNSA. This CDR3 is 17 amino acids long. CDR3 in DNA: TGTGCCAGCAGCATAGGACAGGTGAAAAGGAGCTCCTACGAGCAGTACTTC. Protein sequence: CASSIGQVKRSSYEQYF.

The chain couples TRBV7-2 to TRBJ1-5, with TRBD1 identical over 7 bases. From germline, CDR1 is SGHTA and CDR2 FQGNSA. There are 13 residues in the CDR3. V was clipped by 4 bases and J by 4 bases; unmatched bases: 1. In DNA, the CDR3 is TGTGCCAGCAGCTCGGGACAGAATCAGCCCCAGCATTTT. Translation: CASSSGQNQPQHF.

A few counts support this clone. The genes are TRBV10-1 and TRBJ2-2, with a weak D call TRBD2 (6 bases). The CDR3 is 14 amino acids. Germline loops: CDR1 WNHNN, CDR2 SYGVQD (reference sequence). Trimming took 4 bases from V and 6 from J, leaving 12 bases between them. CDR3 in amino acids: CASSGAGTAGELFF. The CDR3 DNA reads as TGCGCCAGCAGTGGCGCGGGAACCGCCGGGGAGCTGTTTTTT.

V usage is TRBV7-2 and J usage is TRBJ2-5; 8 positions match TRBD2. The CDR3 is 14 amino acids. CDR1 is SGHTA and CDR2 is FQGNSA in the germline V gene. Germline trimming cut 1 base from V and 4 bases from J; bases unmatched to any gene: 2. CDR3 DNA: TGTGCCAGCAGCTTAGGACTAGCGAGAGAGACCCAGTACTTC. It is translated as CASSLGLARETQYF.

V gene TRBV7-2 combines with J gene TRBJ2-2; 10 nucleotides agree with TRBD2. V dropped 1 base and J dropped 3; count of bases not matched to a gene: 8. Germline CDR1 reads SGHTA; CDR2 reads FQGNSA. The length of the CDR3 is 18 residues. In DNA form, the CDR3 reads TGTGCCAGCAGCTTAGATCCAGCGGGAGGGCCCTACACCGGGGAGCTGTTTTTT. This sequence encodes CASSLDPAGGPYTGELFF.

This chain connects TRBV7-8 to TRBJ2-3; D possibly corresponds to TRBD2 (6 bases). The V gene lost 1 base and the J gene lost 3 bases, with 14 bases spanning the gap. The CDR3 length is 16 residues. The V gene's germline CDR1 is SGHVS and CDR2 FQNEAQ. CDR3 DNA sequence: TGTGCCAGCAGCTTAGTTCCCGGGAGAAGGACAGATACGCAGTATTTT. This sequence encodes CASSLVPGRRTDTQYF. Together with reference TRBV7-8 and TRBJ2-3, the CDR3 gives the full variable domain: GAGVSQSPRYKVAKRGQDVALRCDPISGHVSLFWYQQALGQGPEFLTYFQNEAQLDKSGLPSDRFFAERPEGSVSTLKIQRTQQEDSAVYLCASSLVPGRRTDTQYFGPGTRLTVL.

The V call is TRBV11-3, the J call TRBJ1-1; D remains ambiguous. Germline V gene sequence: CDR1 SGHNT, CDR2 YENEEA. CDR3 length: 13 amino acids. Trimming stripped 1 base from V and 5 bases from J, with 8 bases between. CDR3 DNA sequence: TGTGCCAGCAGCTTAGTTGCTGAAACTGAAGCTTTCTTT. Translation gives CASSLVAETEAFF.

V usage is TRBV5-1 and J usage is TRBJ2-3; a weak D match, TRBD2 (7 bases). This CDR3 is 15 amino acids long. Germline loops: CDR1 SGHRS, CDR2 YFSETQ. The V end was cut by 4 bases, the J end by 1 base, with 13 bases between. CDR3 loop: CASSGQGGGTDTQYF. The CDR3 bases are TGCGCCAGCAGCGGACAAGGGGGGGGCACAGATACGCAGTATTTT.

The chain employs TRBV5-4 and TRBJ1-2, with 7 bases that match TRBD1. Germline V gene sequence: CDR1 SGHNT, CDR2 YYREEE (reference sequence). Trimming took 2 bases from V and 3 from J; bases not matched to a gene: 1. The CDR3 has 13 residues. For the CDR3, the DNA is TGTGCCAGCAGCTTTGGACAGGACTATGGCTACACCTTC. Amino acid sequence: CASSFGQDYGYTF.

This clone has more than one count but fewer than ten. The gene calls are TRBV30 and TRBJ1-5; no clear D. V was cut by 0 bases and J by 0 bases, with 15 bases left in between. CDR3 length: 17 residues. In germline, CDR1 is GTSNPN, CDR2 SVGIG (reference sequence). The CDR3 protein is CAWSVQNAFDSNQPQHF. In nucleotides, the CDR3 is TGTGCCTGGAGTGTGCAAAACGCTTTCGATAGCAATCAGCCCCAGCATTTT.

Here the CDR3 reads CASSFQVGNTGELFF. CDR3 DNA: TGTGCCAGCAGCTTCCAGGTGGGAAACACCGGGGAGCTGTTTTTT. The chain couples TRBV7-2 to TRBJ2-2; D call uncertain. Germline V lookup: CDR1 SGHTA, CDR2 FQGNSA. This CDR3 is 15 amino acids long. The V gene lost 3 bases and the J gene lost 2 bases, with 10 bases spanning the gap. Filled out from reference TRBV7-2 and TRBJ2-2, the complete variable domain reads GAGVSQSPSNKVTEKGKDVELRCDPISGHTALYWYRQSLGQGLEFLIYFQGNSAPDKSGLPSDRFSAERTGGSVSTLTIQRTQQEDSAVYLCASSFQVGNTGELFFGEGSRLTVL.

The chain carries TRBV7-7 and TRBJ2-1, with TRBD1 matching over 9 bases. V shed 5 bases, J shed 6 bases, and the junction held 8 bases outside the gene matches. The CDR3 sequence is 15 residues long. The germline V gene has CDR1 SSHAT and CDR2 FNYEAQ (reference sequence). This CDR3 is CASSPGQGSFNEQFF. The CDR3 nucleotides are TGTGCCAGCAGCCCCGGACAGGGGAGCTTCAATGAGCAGTTCTTC.

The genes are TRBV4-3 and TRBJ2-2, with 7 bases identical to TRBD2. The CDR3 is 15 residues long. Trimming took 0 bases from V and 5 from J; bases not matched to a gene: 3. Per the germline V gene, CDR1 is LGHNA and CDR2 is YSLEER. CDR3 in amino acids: CASSQDLRETGELFF. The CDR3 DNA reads TGCGCCAGCAGCCAAGATTTGCGGGAGACCGGGGAGCTGTTTTTT.

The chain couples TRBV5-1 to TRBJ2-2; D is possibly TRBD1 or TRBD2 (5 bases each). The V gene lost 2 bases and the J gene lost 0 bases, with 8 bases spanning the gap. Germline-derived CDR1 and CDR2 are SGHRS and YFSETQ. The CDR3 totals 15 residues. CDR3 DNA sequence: TGCGCCAGCAGCTTAGGGACCCCGAACACCGGGGAGCTGTTTTTT. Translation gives CASSLGTPNTGELFF. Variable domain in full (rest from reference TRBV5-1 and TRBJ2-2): KAGVTQTPRYLIKTRGQQVTLSCSPISGHRSVSWYQQTPGQGLQFLFEYFSETQRNKGNFPGRFSGRQFSNSRSEMNVSTLELGDSALYLCASSLGTPNTGELFFGEGSRLTVL.

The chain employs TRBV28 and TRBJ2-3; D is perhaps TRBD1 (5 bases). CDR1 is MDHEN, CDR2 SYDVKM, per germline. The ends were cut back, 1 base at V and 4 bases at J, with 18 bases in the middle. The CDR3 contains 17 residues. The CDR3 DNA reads TGTGCCAGCAGTTTATTTGTGGTGGGGCGACGGGCAGATACGCAGTATTTT. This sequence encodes CASSLFVVGRRADTQYF.

This CDR3 is CASSSPGQVDEKLFF. In DNA, the CDR3 is TGTGCCAGCAGCTCCCCGGGACAGGTAGATGAAAAACTGTTTTTT. V is TRBV28 and J is TRBJ1-4; 8 bases match TRBD1. Germline V gives CDR1 MDHEN, CDR2 SYDVKM. Losses at the gene ends were 6 bases for V and 6 bases for J; bases not matched to a gene: 9. The CDR3 spans 15 residues.

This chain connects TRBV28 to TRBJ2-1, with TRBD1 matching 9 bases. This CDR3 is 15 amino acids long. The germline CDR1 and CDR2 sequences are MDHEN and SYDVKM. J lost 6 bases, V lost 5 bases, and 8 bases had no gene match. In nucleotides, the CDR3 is TGTGCCAGCAGTCCTCACGGGACAGGGATCAATGAGCAGTTCTTC. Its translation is CASSPHGTGINEQFF.

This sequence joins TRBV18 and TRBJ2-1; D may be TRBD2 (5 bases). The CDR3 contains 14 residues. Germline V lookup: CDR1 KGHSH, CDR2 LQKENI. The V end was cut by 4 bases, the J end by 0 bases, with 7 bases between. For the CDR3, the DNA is TGTGCCAGCTCACGGGAGTACTCCTACAATGAGCAGTTCTTC. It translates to CASSREYSYNEQFF.

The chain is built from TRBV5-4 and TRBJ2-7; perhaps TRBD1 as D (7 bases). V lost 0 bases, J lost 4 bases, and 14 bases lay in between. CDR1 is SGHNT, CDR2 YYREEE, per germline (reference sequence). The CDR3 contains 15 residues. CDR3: CASSLDLTGTYEQYF. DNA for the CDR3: TGTGCCAGCAGCTTGGATCTGACAGGGACTTACGAGCAGTACTTC.